Below are 3 T cell receptor beta chains sequenced from a single sample in a study of OX40 agonist ivuxolimab in advanced cancers. Profiled with immunoSEQ multiplex PCR; TCRdb holds only in-frame clones, not every one. In the table there are over 40,000 clones, 88% of which are singletons. Sequences were derived from CD4+ or CD8+ T cells sorted from blood, sampled in a trial of the OX40 agonist ivuxolimab. The receptors derive from an adult with an advanced solid tumor such as melanoma, head and neck, liver or kidney cancer.

This chain links TRBV6-4 with TRBJ1-1; D perhaps matches TRBD1 (5 bases). The CDR3 contains 16 residues. Deletions cut 7 bases from V and 4 bases from J, with 22 bases between. Germline assignment: CDR1 MRHNA and CDR2 SNTAGT. CDR3 region: CASKPSIPGRITEAFF. The CDR3 bases are TGTGCCAGCAAGCCATCCATACCGGGGCGGATCACTGAAGCTTTCTTT.

The chain links TRBV7-3 to TRBJ1-1; 10 nucleotides match TRBD1. The CDR3 sequence is 15 residues long. Germline CDR1 is SGHTA and CDR2 is FQGTGA. V was clipped by 5 bases and J by 1 base; unmatched bases: 4. Written as DNA, the CDR3 is TGTGCCAGCAGCCCTCGGACAGGGGGGAACACTGAAGCTTTCTTT. Translation gives CASSPRTGGNTEAFF. Looking up the rest from reference TRBV7-3 and TRBJ1-1 gives the full variable domain: GAGVSQTPSNKVTEKGKYVELRCDPISGHTALYWYRQSLGQGPEFLIYFQGTGAADDSGLPNDRFFAVRPEGSVSTLKIQRTERGDSAVYLCASSPRTGGNTEAFFGQGTRLTVV.

The chain joins TRBV7-9 to TRBJ1-2; D is ambiguous. CDR1 is SEHNR and CDR2 is FQNEAQ in the germline V gene (reference sequence). V shed 5 bases and J shed 8 bases, with 9 bases lying between them. This CDR3 comprises 11 residues. The CDR3 loop is CASSLGSGYTF. In DNA, the CDR3 is TGTGCCAGCAGCCTCGGTAGCGGCTACACCTTC. The full variable domain, in which reference TRBV7-9 and TRBJ1-2 provide the parts outside the CDR3, is DTGVSQNPRHKITKRGQNVTFRCDPISEHNRLYWYRQTLGQGPEFLTYFQNEAQLEKSRLLSDRFSAERPKGSFSTLEIQRTEQGDSAMYLCASSLGSGYTFGSGTRLTVV.